The TCR beta chain under discussion was sequenced for a study of patients with pleural tuberculosis. The CDR3 extends over 13 amino acids. V was pared by 1 base and J by 0 bases, with 0 bases of the junction left unmatched. Per the germline V gene, CDR1 is GTSNPN and CDR2 is SVGIG (reference sequence). TCRdb recomputed calls from the reads with MiXCR, one row per CDR3 protein. The sample yields some 29,000 distinct CDR3 sequences, 18% seen once. The source is a human donor with pleural tuberculosis. Material for sequencing was peripheral blood. The chain is built from TRBV30 and TRBJ2-7; 7 bases agree with TRBD2. The DNA of the CDR3 is TGTGCCTGGAGTGGGACTAGCTCCTACGAGCAGTACTTC. Residues: CAWSGTSSYEQYF.